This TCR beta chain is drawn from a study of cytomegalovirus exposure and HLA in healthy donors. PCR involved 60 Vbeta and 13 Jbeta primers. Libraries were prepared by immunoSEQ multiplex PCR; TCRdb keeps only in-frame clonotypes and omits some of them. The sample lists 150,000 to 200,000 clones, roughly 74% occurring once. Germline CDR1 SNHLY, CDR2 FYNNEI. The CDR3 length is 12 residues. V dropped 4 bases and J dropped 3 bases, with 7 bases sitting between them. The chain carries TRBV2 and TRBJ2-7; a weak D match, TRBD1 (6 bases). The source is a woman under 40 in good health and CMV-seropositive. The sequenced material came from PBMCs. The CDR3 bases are TGTGCCAGCAGTGTGGACAGCTACGAGCAGTACTTC. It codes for CASSVDSYEQYF.